These T cell receptor beta chains were read from a single sample in a study of Ad26.COV2.S vaccination and SARS-CoV-2 variants. Here immunoSEQ multiplex PCR was the method, and the copy in TCRdb shows in-frame clones only, minus some. The sample lists around 450,000 clones, roughly nine tenths occurring once. This specimen consisted of peripheral blood, obtained in a trial of Ad26.COV2.S vaccine versus placebo. All receptors come from a person between 18 and 59 years old who received the Ad26.COV2.S COVID-19 vaccine or a placebo. Both conserved end residues are part of each CDR3. The D gene is left open where the match is weak. Not all rows give a size; the values are once, few, many and, for expanded clones, a class.

clone size: few; J gene: TRBJ1-1; V gene: TRBV6-5; D gene: .; CDR3 DNA: TGTGCCAGCAGTTACAGGGGAGATACTGAAGCTTTCTTT; CDR3 protein: CASSYRGDTEAFF
clone size: .; J gene: TRBJ2-5; V gene: TRBV15; D gene: TRBD2; CDR3 DNA: TGTGCCACCAGCAGGGGCGGGAGGTTACAAGAGACCCAGTACTTC; CDR3 protein: CATSRGGRLQETQYF
clone size: .; J gene: TRBJ2-3; V gene: TRBV9; D gene: .; CDR3 DNA: TGTGCCAGCAGCGCGGGACCGGGGATAACAGATACGCAGTATTTT; CDR3 protein: CASSAGPGITDTQYF
clone size: .; J gene: TRBJ2-7; V gene: TRBV5-8; D gene: .; CDR3 DNA: TGTGCCAGCAGCCGATCCACACCAGTTCCCTACGAGCAGTACTTC; CDR3 protein: CASSRSTPVPYEQYF
clone size: .; J gene: TRBJ2-3; V gene: TRBV7-9; D gene: .; CDR3 DNA: TGTGCCAGCAGCCCCACACGGCTATTAACATCGGATACGCAGTATTTT; CDR3 protein: CASSPTRLLTSDTQYF
clone size: .; J gene: TRBJ2-1; V gene: TRBV30; D gene: .; CDR3 DNA: TGTGCCTGGAGTGTTAATTTCGATGAGCAGTTCTTC; CDR3 protein: CAWSVNFDEQFF
clone size: .; J gene: TRBJ1-1; V gene: TRBV4-2; D gene: .; CDR3 DNA: TGTGCCAGCAGCCAAGAGAGACAGCTGGCTGAAGCTTTCTTT; CDR3 protein: CASSQERQLAEAFF
clone size: few; J gene: TRBJ2-7; V gene: TRBV6-5; D gene: .; CDR3 DNA: TGTGCCAGCAGTTACTCGAGTCCTTCCTACGAGCAGTACTTC; CDR3 protein: CASSYSSPSYEQYF
clone size: .; J gene: TRBJ2-2; V gene: TRBV9; D gene: TRBD1; CDR3 DNA: TGTGCCAGCAGCCCACAGGGGGCGGGGAACACCGGGGAGCTGTTTTTT; CDR3 protein: CASSPQGAGNTGELFF
clone size: .; J gene: TRBJ2-1; V gene: TRBV5-1; D gene: .; CDR3 DNA: TGCGCCAGCAGCTTCCAGTACAATGAGCAGTTCTTC; CDR3 protein: CASSFQYNEQFF
clone size: .; J gene: TRBJ2-2; V gene: TRBV18; D gene: TRBD2; CDR3 DNA: TGTGCCAGCTCACCACTCAGAGCGGGAGGAAACACCGGGGAGCTGTTTTTT; CDR3 protein: CASSPLRAGGNTGELFF
clone size: once; J gene: TRBJ2-7; V gene: TRBV28; D gene: .; CDR3 DNA: TGTGCCAGCAGTAACTACGAGCAGTACTTC; CDR3 protein: CASSNYEQYF
clone size: .; J gene: TRBJ2-3; V gene: TRBV27; D gene: TRBD2; CDR3 DNA: TGTGCCAGCAGTCTCCGGGGGGGTTGGACAGATACGCAGTATTTT; CDR3 protein: CASSLRGGWTDTQYF
clone size: .; J gene: TRBJ1-6; V gene: TRBV9; D gene: .; CDR3 DNA: TGTGCCAGCAGCCCCCGGACAGCGAAAGAGTATAATTCACCCCTCCACTTT; CDR3 protein: CASSPRTAKEYNSPLHF
clone size: .; J gene: TRBJ2-5; V gene: TRBV21-1; D gene: .; CDR3 DNA: TGTGCCAGCAGCGCCCGGGGTCAAGAGACCCAGTACTTC; CDR3 protein: CASSARGQETQYF
clone size: .; J gene: TRBJ2-1; V gene: TRBV30; D gene: .; CDR3 DNA: TGTGCCTGGAGTCCCTCGTACAATGAGCAGTTCTTC; CDR3 protein: CAWSPSYNEQFF
clone size: .; J gene: TRBJ2-1; V gene: TRBV5-1; D gene: TRBD1; CDR3 DNA: TGCGCCAGCAGCACTCCCGGACAGGGGAGCTACAATGAGCAGTTCTTC; CDR3 protein: CASSTPGQGSYNEQFF
clone size: .; J gene: TRBJ1-2; V gene: TRBV7-9; D gene: .; CDR3 DNA: TGTGCCAGCAGCTCAACTCCCCCCGATAAGGTTAACTATGGCTACACCTTC; CDR3 protein: CASSSTPPDKVNYGYTF
clone size: once; J gene: TRBJ2-1; V gene: TRBV6-5; D gene: TRBD1; CDR3 DNA: TGTGCCACCGCGGCGGACAGGGTATACAATGAGCAGTTCTTC; CDR3 protein: CATAADRVYNEQFF
clone size: .; J gene: TRBJ1-2; V gene: TRBV6-5; D gene: .; CDR3 DNA: TGTGCCAGCAGTTACACCGGGAAACGTGGCTACACCTTC; CDR3 protein: CASSYTGKRGYTF
clone size: .; J gene: TRBJ1-3; V gene: TRBV5-1; D gene: .; CDR3 DNA: TGCGCCAGCAGCCCGGAAGGGACTGGAAACACCATATATTTT; CDR3 protein: CASSPEGTGNTIYF
clone size: .; J gene: TRBJ2-2; V gene: TRBV7-9; D gene: .; CDR3 DNA: TGTGCCAGCAGCTTAGCCGGGCCCACCGGGGAGCTGTTTTTT; CDR3 protein: CASSLAGPTGELFF
clone size: .; J gene: TRBJ2-5; V gene: TRBV19; D gene: .; CDR3 DNA: TGTGCCAGTAGCAGACAGAACCAAGAGACCCAGTACTTC; CDR3 protein: CASSRQNQETQYF
clone size: .; J gene: TRBJ1-2; V gene: TRBV11-2; D gene: .; CDR3 DNA: TGTGCCAGCAGCCCCGTAAGAGTAGGTTATCGGGATGGCTACACCTTC; CDR3 protein: CASSPVRVGYRDGYTF
clone size: .; J gene: TRBJ1-2; V gene: TRBV28; D gene: .; CDR3 DNA: TGTGCCAGCAGTCCGGACAGTTATGGCTACACCTTC; CDR3 protein: CASSPDSYGYTF
clone size: .; J gene: TRBJ1-1; V gene: TRBV30; D gene: .; CDR3 DNA: TGTGCCTGGCGTGAAACAGCTTTCATGAACACTGAAGCTTTCTTT; CDR3 protein: CAWRETAFMNTEAFF
clone size: .; J gene: TRBJ1-1; V gene: TRBV6-5; D gene: .; CDR3 DNA: TGTGCCAGCAGTTTCTCCGGGACCAACACTGAAGCTTTCTTT; CDR3 protein: CASSFSGTNTEAFF
clone size: .; J gene: TRBJ2-7; V gene: TRBV18; D gene: .; CDR3 DNA: TGTGCCAGCTCAGCAAACACCGGGACTTACGGTAGCGAGCAGTACTTC; CDR3 protein: CASSANTGTYGSEQYF
clone size: .; J gene: TRBJ2-7; V gene: TRBV7-9; D gene: TRBD1; CDR3 DNA: TGTGCCAGCAGCTACGGACAGGGCCTCGGCGAGCAGTACTTC; CDR3 protein: CASSYGQGLGEQYF
clone size: .; J gene: TRBJ2-3; V gene: TRBV6-2/TRBV6-3; D gene: TRBD2; CDR3 DNA: TGTGCCAGCAGTTACCGGACTAGCTACGCAGATACGCAGTATTTT; CDR3 protein: CASSYRTSYADTQYF
clone size: .; J gene: TRBJ2-3; V gene: TRBV11-2; D gene: .; CDR3 DNA: TGTGCCAGCACCTCACGCGGAACAGATACGCAGTATTTT; CDR3 protein: CASTSRGTDTQYF
clone size: .; J gene: TRBJ2-1; V gene: TRBV3-1/TRBV3-2; D gene: TRBD2; CDR3 DNA: TGTGCCAGCAGCCCCCTTTTAGCGGGAGCCAATGAGCAGTTCTTC; CDR3 protein: CASSPLLAGANEQFF